The 12 T cell receptor beta chains below come from one sample, sequenced in a study of blood T cell repertoires in COVID-19. Clones were read by immunoSEQ multiplex PCR, and TCRdb kept only the in-frame ones, dropping some. The repertoire consists of 50,000 to 80,000 clones, with roughly three quarters occurring once and the leading ten covering approximately 14%. The sample consisted of peripheral blood. The receptors here all came from a man in his sixties with COVID-19, enrolled during active disease.

The chain has TRBV3-1 (or the pseudogene TRBV3-2) and TRBJ1-2; no clear D gene. V shed 0 bases and J shed 8 bases, with 10 bases lying between them. Germline V gives CDR1 LGHDT, CDR2 YNNKEL (reference sequence). There are 13 residues in the CDR3. The CDR3 loop is CASSQDSRLGYTF. CDR3 bases: TGTGCCAGCAGCCAAGATTCGAGGCTGGGCTACACCTTC.

This clone has a single count. The rearrangement joins TRBV25-1 to TRBJ1-6; a weak D match, TRBD1 (5 bases). The CDR3 extends over 12 amino acids. V lost 6 bases, J lost 8 bases, and 8 bases lay in between. Germline V gives CDR1 MGHDK, CDR2 SYGVNS. The CDR3 coding sequence is TGTGCCAGCAGACAGGTGGATTCACCCCTCCACTTT. This codes for CASRQVDSPLHF.

This chain uses TRBV4-1 with TRBJ2-1; 7 bases fit TRBD2. J lost 5 bases, V lost 4 bases, and 8 bases had no gene match. The CDR3 sequence is 15 residues long. CDR1 and CDR2 (germline): MGHRA, YSYEKL. CDR3 amino acids: CASSLIAGRDNEQFF. Written as DNA, the CDR3 is TGCGCCAGCAGCCTAATAGCAGGGAGGGACAATGAGCAGTTCTTC.

This chain connects TRBV5-4 to TRBJ1-3; 7 positions agree with TRBD1. The V and J ends lost 4 bases and 3 bases, in that order; junction bases with no gene match: 4. This CDR3 spans 14 amino acids. Germline CDR1 and CDR2: SGHNT and YYREEE (reference sequence). CDR3 protein: CASSPGTVGNTIYF. DNA for the CDR3: TGTGCCAGCAGCCCCGGGACAGTTGGAAACACCATATATTTT.

The V and J genes are TRBV11-2 and TRBJ2-1, with D perhaps TRBD2 (5 bases). Deletions cut 4 bases from V and 0 bases from J, with 13 bases between. Germline V lookup: CDR1 SGHAT, CDR2 FQNNGV. The CDR3 runs to 16 residues. In DNA, the CDR3 is TGTGCCAGCAGCTCGCGAGCGGATAGCTCCTACAATGAGCAGTTCTTC. Encoded protein: CASSSRADSSYNEQFF. The variable domain in full, with the rest retrieved from reference TRBV11-2 and TRBJ2-1, is EAGVAQSPRYKIIEKRQSVAFWCNPISGHATLYWYQQILGQGPKLLIQFQNNGVVDDSQLPKDRFSAERLKGVDSTLKIQPAKLEDSAVYLCASSSRADSSYNEQFFGPGTRLTVL.

J is TRBJ2-3 and V is TRBV6-6; 7 positions match TRBD1. The germline CDR1 and CDR2 sequences are MNHNY and SVGAGI (reference sequence). This CDR3 is 14 amino acids long. Trimming removed 6 bases from V and 5 bases from J; junction bases left unmatched: 8. DNA of the CDR3: TGTGCCAGCAGCTTACAGGGGCCCCTAGATACGCAGTATTTT. Its translation is CASSLQGPLDTQYF.

V is TRBV11-2 and J is TRBJ2-1, with TRBD1 identical over 7 bases. This CDR3 region has 15 residues. CDR1 is SGHAT, CDR2 FQNNGV, per germline. After removal of 0 bases from V and 6 bases from J, the junction contained 5 bases not matched to a gene. CDR3 loop: CASSLDLAGGNEQFF. The CDR3 DNA follows: TGTGCCAGCAGCTTAGACCTAGCAGGGGGCAATGAGCAGTTCTTC.

V is TRBV2 and J is TRBJ1-2, with TRBD1 identical over 8 bases. The V segment lost 9 bases and the J segment 7 bases; nucleotides outside the gene matches: 10. The CDR3 sequence is 13 residues long. Germline V lookup: CDR1 SNHLY, CDR2 FYNNEI. The CDR3: CASRGQGLSGYTF. For the CDR3, the DNA is TGTGCCAGTCGAGGACAGGGTCTAAGTGGCTACACCTTC.

The chain carries TRBV7-9 and TRBJ1-2; TRBD1 aligns across 10 bases. CDR1 and CDR2 (germline): SEHNR, FQNEAQ (reference sequence). The V gene end was trimmed by 5 bases and the J gene end by 4 bases; junction bases not matched to a gene: 7. This CDR3 contains 15 residues. The CDR3: CASSLRDRGAYGYTF. For the CDR3, the DNA is TGTGCCAGCAGCCTCCGGGACAGGGGAGCCTATGGCTACACCTTC.

The CDR3 protein is CAWSAPGSGGYTF. CDR3 nucleotide sequence: TGTGCCTGGAGCGCCCCTGGCTCGGGAGGCTACACCTTC. V is TRBV30 and J is TRBJ1-2, with D unclear. There are 13 residues in the CDR3. Germline CDR1 and CDR2: GTSNPN and SVGIG (reference sequence). Trimming cost V 3 bases and J 8 bases, with 16 bases left between them. Looking up the rest from reference TRBV30 and TRBJ1-2 gives the full variable domain: SQTIHQWPATLVQPVGSPLSLECTVEGTSNPNLYWYRQAAGRGLQLLFYSVGIGQISSEVPQNLSASRPQDRQFILSSKKLLLSDSGFYLCAWSAPGSGGYTFGSGTRLTVV.

Only one count was recorded for this clone. V usage is TRBV9 and J usage is TRBJ1-4; no definite D call. CDR1 and CDR2 (germline): SGDLS, YYNGEE. V was pared by 4 bases and J by 5 bases, with 12 bases between. The CDR3 is 14 residues long. The CDR3 DNA is TGTGCCAGCAGCCTCGGCCGGGGAAATGAAAAACTGTTTTTT. Protein: CASSLGRGNEKLFF.

The CDR3 spells CASNPGHGDEQYF. The CDR3 DNA follows: TGCGCCAGCAACCCGGGACACGGGGACGAGCAGTACTTC. The chain recombines TRBV5-1 with TRBJ2-7, with D perhaps matching TRBD1 (6 bases). There are 13 residues in the CDR3. The V and J ends lost 6 bases and 5 bases respectively, with 15 bases between them. Germline CDR1 SGHRS, CDR2 YFSETQ.